Shown below are 26 T cell receptor beta chains from a single sample sequenced in a study of STAT5B mutations in CD4+ large granular lymphocyte leukemia. Sequencing was performed with immunoSEQ multiplex PCR; in TCRdb, only in-frame clones are kept and a portion is missing. The sample carries about 31,000 clones, 76% recorded once. The sample consisted of CD4+ T cells from blood buffy coats. The receptors originated from a human donor in good health.

V and J are TRBV7-8 and TRBJ2-7, with TRBD2 as a possible D gene (6 bases). With 5 bases removed from V and 2 bases from J, the gap between germline ends came to 19 bases. CDR3 length equals 16 residues. The germline V gene encodes CDR1 SGHVS and CDR2 FQNEAQ. CDR3 nucleotides: TGTGCCAGCAGCCTCGGCGTCGGGAGTATCCCCTACGAGCAGTACTTC. The encoded protein is CASSLGVGSIPYEQYF. Filled out from reference TRBV7-8 and TRBJ2-7, the complete variable domain reads GAGVSQSPRYKVAKRGQDVALRCDPISGHVSLFWYQQALGQGPEFLTYFQNEAQLDKSGLPSDRFFAERPEGSVSTLKIQRTQQEDSAVYLCASSLGVGSIPYEQYFGPGTRLTVT.

This clone was seen a handful of times. The V gene is TRBV14, the J gene TRBJ2-4, with D perhaps matching TRBD2 (6 bases). CDR1 is SGHDN and CDR2 is FVKESK in the germline V gene. The CDR3 is 13 residues long. V dropped 1 base and J dropped 8 bases, with 9 bases sitting between them. CDR3 sequence: CASSQVEGYIQYF. CDR3 in DNA: TGTGCCAGCAGCCAAGTGGAGGGATACATTCAGTACTTC.

The chain uses TRBV4-3 and TRBJ2-7; TRBD2 matches at 7 bases. The trim removed 0 bases at V and 2 bases at J, leaving 16 bases unmatched. Germline V gives CDR1 LGHNA, CDR2 YSLEER. The CDR3 is made up of 19 amino acids. Here the CDR3 DNA reads TGCGCCAGCAGCCAAGATCTATCCCCGGGGAGCGGGGCTACCTACGAGCAGTACTTC. It specifies CASSQDLSPGSGATYEQYF.

V is TRBV5-1 and J is TRBJ2-5; D possibly corresponds to TRBD2 (6 bases). CDR3 length: 14 amino acids. Trimming pared 5 bases from V and 1 base from J, leaving 12 bases between. Germline CDR1 reads SGHRS; CDR2 reads YFSETQ. The CDR3 region has the DNA TGCGCCAGCAGACCTTTAGCGGTCCAAGAGACCCAGTACTTC. It translates to CASRPLAVQETQYF.

A word on this clone: The junction does not match germline at one end; this may be a read error. This chain uses TRBV5-1 with TRBJ2-2; 7 bases agree with TRBD1. The CDR3 loop spans 15 amino acids. Germline assignment: CDR1 SGHRS and CDR2 YFSETQ. CDR3 in amino acids: CASSLVTGNPGELFF. In DNA, the CDR3 is TGCGCCAGCAGCTTGGTGACAGGGAACCCCGGGGAGCTGTTTTTT.

Only a few counts were recorded for this clone. This sequence joins TRBV9 and TRBJ2-2; 9 bases line up with TRBD2. CDR1 SGDLS and CDR2 YYNGEE come from the germline V gene. This CDR3 spans 16 amino acids. Germline trimming cut 5 bases from V and 6 bases from J; bases unmatched to any gene: 11. The CDR3 is CASSSRGGAIAGELFF. CDR3 DNA: TGTGCCAGCAGTTCCCGCGGGGGGGCAATAGCCGGGGAGCTGTTTTTT.

This rearrangement joins TRBV19 to TRBJ2-6; D is undetermined. V was cut by 5 bases and J by 4 bases, with 15 bases left in between. CDR3 length: 16 amino acids. Germline assignment: CDR1 LNHDA and CDR2 SQIVND (reference sequence). The CDR3 region has the DNA TGTGCCAGTAGTTGGAAGGGTGCATGGGGGGCCAACGTCCTGACTTTC. Protein: CASSWKGAWGANVLTF.

The V and J genes are TRBV7-2 and TRBJ1-4; tentative D call: TRBD1 (5 bases). V was pared by 5 bases and J by 8 bases, with 18 bases between. The CDR3 length is 15 residues. CDR1 SGHTA and CDR2 FQGNSA come from the germline V gene. Here the CDR3 reads CASSPAFGGGEKLFF. DNA for the CDR3: TGTGCCAGCAGCCCGGCCTTTGGGGGTGGGGAAAAACTGTTTTTT.

This clone has only a few counts. The chain joins TRBV7-9 to TRBJ1-1; no reliable D call. V lost 1 base to trimming and J lost 1 base, with 7 bases between them. CDR3 size: 14 residues. CDR1 and CDR2 from the germline V gene are SEHNR and FQNEAQ (reference sequence). The CDR3 here is CASSLVATNTEAFF. The CDR3 bases are TGTGCCAGCAGCTTAGTGGCAACGAACACTGAAGCTTTCTTT. The full variable domain, completed using reference TRBV7-9 and TRBJ1-1, is DTGVSQNPRHKITKRGQNVTFRCDPISEHNRLYWYRQTLGQGPEFLTYFQNEAQLEKSRLLSDRFSAERPKGSFSTLEIQRTEQGDSAMYLCASSLVATNTEAFFGQGTRLTVV.

This rearrangement joins TRBV7-9 to TRBJ2-5, with 10 bases lining up with TRBD2. V shed 2 bases, J shed 5 bases, and the junction held 5 bases outside the gene matches. The germline V gene has CDR1 SEHNR and CDR2 FQNEAQ (reference sequence). The CDR3 spans 15 residues. CDR3: CASSLRLAGVETQYF. In DNA, the CDR3 is TGTGCCAGCAGCTTAAGGCTAGCGGGGGTGGAGACCCAGTACTTC.

The chain recombines TRBV7-9 with TRBJ1-4; possibly TRBD1 for D (5 bases). Trimming left V 5 bases short and J 0 bases short, with 13 bases between. This CDR3 has 16 residues. Germline V gene lookup returns CDR1 SEHNR and CDR2 FQNEAQ (reference sequence). CDR3 bases: TGTGCCAGCAGCCGAAAGACAGTGTCAACTAATGAAAAACTGTTTTTT. The encoded protein is CASSRKTVSTNEKLFF.

This clone has only one observation. V and J are TRBV18 and TRBJ2-3; TRBD2 aligns across 9 bases. Germline-derived CDR1 and CDR2 are KGHSH and LQKENI. This CDR3 contains 17 residues. Losses at the gene ends were 0 bases for V and 5 bases for J; bases not matched to a gene: 9. Written as DNA, the CDR3 is TGTGCCAGCTCACCACCGAGTCGCGGGGGGGCCAGAGATACGCAGTATTTT. It is translated as CASSPPSRGGARDTQYF.

J is TRBJ1-2 and V is TRBV5-1, with D possibly matching TRBD1 (6 bases). The CDR3 is made up of 16 amino acids. V was pared by 4 bases and J by 0 bases, with 16 bases between. CDR1 and CDR2 (germline): SGHRS, YFSETQ. CDR3 protein: CASSTLGAQSNYGYTF. DNA for the CDR3: TGCGCCAGCAGCACTTTGGGGGCCCAATCTAACTATGGCTACACCTTC.

The chain recombines TRBV18 with TRBJ2-4; TRBD1 matches 8 bases. The V gene end was trimmed by 3 bases and the J gene end by 9 bases; junction bases not matched to a gene: 13. The CDR3 runs to 16 residues. The germline V gene has CDR1 KGHSH and CDR2 LQKENI. CDR3 sequence reads: CASSPARGPRTSIQYF. For the CDR3, the DNA is TGTGCCAGCTCACCCGCCAGGGGGCCCCGGACGTCCATTCAGTACTTC.

The J gene is TRBJ2-7, the V gene TRBV5-6; D not resolved. Per germline, CDR1 SGHDT and CDR2 YYEEEE. This CDR3 contains 11 residues. V lost 2 bases, J lost 6 bases, and 6 bases lay in between. The CDR3 DNA reads TGTGCCAGCAGCTTTCTCTCCGAGCAGTACTTC. It translates to CASSFLSEQYF.

The gene calls are TRBV7-9 and TRBJ1-2; D remains unclear. This CDR3 comprises 14 residues. V lost 2 bases, J lost 4 bases, and 11 bases lay in between. In germline, CDR1 is SEHNR, CDR2 FQNEAQ (reference sequence). The CDR3 region is CASSLLAQLYGYTF. CDR3 nucleotide sequence: TGTGCCAGCAGCTTATTAGCGCAGCTCTATGGCTACACCTTC.

The rearrangement links TRBV15 to TRBJ2-2, with D perhaps matching TRBD1 (5 bases). Germline V CDR1 and CDR2: LNHNV, YYDKDF (reference sequence). This CDR3 comprises 15 residues. The ends were cut back, 9 bases at V and 7 bases at J, with 21 bases in the middle. DNA of the CDR3: TGTGCCACGTCGAGCCGGCAGGGTGAGATCGGGGAGCTGTTTTTT. It codes for CATSSRQGEIGELFF.

This chain connects TRBV4-1 to TRBJ2-1; no clear D. Germline-derived CDR1 and CDR2 are MGHRA and YSYEKL. Trimming left V 0 bases short and J 0 bases short, with 15 bases between. CDR3 length: 18 amino acids. The CDR3 sequence: CASSQDGVAVSSYNEQFF. In DNA, the CDR3 is TGCGCCAGCAGCCAAGATGGGGTAGCCGTCAGCTCCTACAATGAGCAGTTCTTC.

This clone was found once. CDR3 residues: CASSQGPDNEQFF. The CDR3 DNA follows: TGTGCCAGCAGCCAGGGACCCGACAATGAGCAGTTCTTC. The V call is TRBV7-8, the J call TRBJ2-1, with D perhaps TRBD1 or TRBD2 (5 bases each). V gave up 5 bases and J gave up 5 bases, with 10 bases separating them. CDR1 SGHVS and CDR2 FQNEAQ come from the germline V gene. The CDR3 has 13 residues.

The J gene is TRBJ2-3, the V gene TRBV29-1; a weak D match, TRBD2 (5 bases). This CDR3 region has 12 residues. The germline V gene has CDR1 SQVTM and CDR2 ANQGSEA. V was shortened by 4 bases and J by 2 bases, with 7 bases between the two germline ends. CDR3 DNA: TGCAGCGTTGGTAGCGACACAGATACGCAGTATTTT. Protein: CSVGSDTDTQYF.

V gene TRBV27 combines with J gene TRBJ2-2; 7 nucleotides match TRBD2. CDR3 length: 16 residues. Unmatched junction bases numbered 13, after V lost 9 bases and J lost 3 bases. Germline lookup yields CDR1 MNHEY and CDR2 SMNVEV (reference sequence). The CDR3 DNA reads TGTGCCAGAAGCTTTCTAGCGGAGACTGACACCGGGGAGCTGTTTTTT. Translated: CARSFLAETDTGELFF.

This clone occurred a few times. V usage is TRBV6-1 and J usage is TRBJ2-5; possibly TRBD2 for D (5 bases). The CDR3 has 15 residues. Trimming shortened V by 8 bases and J by 5 bases, and 21 bases separated the two germline ends. Germline-derived CDR1 and CDR2 are MNHNS and SASEGT. The DNA for the CDR3 is TGTGCCAGCTGGGTGGGAGCCCCCGTTGGGGAGACCCAGTACTTC. Residues: CASWVGAPVGETQYF.

The chain joins TRBV6-6 to TRBJ2-1; 8 bases are shared with TRBD2. The CDR3 extends over 14 amino acids. Germline V lookup: CDR1 MNHNY, CDR2 SVGAGI (reference sequence). With V trimmed by 3 bases and J by 5 bases, 3 bases remained unmatched. The CDR3 DNA reads as TGTGCCAGCAGTTATAGCGGGGTAAACAATGAGCAGTTCTTC. The encoded protein is CASSYSGVNNEQFF.

This clone was counted once. The rearrangement links TRBV7-9 to TRBJ1-1; D gene unclear. Germline CDR1 is SEHNR and CDR2 is FQNEAQ (reference sequence). This CDR3 region has 15 residues. Trimming shortened V by 0 bases and J by 4 bases, and 12 bases separated the two germline ends. The CDR3 DNA sequence: TGTGCCAGCAGCTTAGCGGCCAGAAGGCCCACTGAAGCTTTCTTT. Protein sequence: CASSLAARRPTEAFF.

The chain combines TRBV5-4 with TRBJ2-3, with D possibly TRBD2 on 5 matching bases. This CDR3 is 15 amino acids long. Trimming cost V 4 bases and J 0 bases, with 12 bases left between them. Germline V gives CDR1 SGHNT, CDR2 YYREEE (reference sequence). The CDR3 nucleotides are TGTGCCAGCAGCAACGGACTTACAAGCACAGATACGCAGTATTTT. This translates into CASSNGLTSTDTQYF.

This clone was observed once. V and J are TRBV5-5 and TRBJ2-1, with TRBD1 matching 9 bases. The length of the CDR3 is 14 residues. The germline CDR1 and CDR2 sequences are SGHKS and YYEKEE (reference sequence). Losses at the gene ends were 4 bases for V and 5 bases for J; bases not matched to a gene: 4. The CDR3 reads CASSTRDRDNEQFF. DNA for the CDR3: TGTGCCAGCAGCACTCGGGACAGGGACAATGAGCAGTTCTTC.